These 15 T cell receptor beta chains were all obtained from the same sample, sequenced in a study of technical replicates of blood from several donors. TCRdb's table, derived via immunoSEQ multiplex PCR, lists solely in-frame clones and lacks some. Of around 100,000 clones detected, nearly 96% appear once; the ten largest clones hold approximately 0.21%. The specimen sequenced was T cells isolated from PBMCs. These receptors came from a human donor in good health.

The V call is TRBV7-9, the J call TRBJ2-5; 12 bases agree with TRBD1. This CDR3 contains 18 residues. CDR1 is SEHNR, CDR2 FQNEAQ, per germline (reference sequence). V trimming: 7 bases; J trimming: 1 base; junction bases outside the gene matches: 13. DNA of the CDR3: TGTGCCAGCAATTTACCGGGACAGGGGGCGCCTAGCCAAGAGACCCAGTACTTC. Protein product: CASNLPGQGAPSQETQYF.

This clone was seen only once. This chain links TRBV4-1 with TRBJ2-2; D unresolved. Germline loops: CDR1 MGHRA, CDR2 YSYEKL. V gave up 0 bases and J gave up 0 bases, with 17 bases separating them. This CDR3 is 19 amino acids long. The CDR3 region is CASSQEYRFSIANTGELFF. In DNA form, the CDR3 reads TGCGCCAGCAGCCAAGAATATCGGTTTAGCATCGCGAACACCGGGGAGCTGTTTTTT.

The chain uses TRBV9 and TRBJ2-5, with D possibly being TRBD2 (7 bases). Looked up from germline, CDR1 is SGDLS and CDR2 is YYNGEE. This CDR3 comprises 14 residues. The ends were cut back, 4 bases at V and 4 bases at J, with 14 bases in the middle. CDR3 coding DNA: TGTGCCAGCAGCCCATCTGGGGGGGCAGAGACCCAGTACTTC. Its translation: CASSPSGGAETQYF.

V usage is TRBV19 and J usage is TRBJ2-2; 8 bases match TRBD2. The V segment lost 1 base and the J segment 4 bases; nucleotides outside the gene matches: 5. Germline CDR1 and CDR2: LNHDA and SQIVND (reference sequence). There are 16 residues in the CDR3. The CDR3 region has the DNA TGTGCCAGTAGTATAGTCAGCGGGAGAATCACCGGGGAGCTGTTTTTT. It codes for CASSIVSGRITGELFF.

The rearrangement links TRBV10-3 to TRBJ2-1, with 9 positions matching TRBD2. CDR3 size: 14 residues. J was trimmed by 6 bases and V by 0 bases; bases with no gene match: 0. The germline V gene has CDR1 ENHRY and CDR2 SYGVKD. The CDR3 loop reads CAISESTSGNEQFF. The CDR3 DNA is TGTGCCATCAGTGAGTCGACTAGCGGCAATGAGCAGTTCTTC.

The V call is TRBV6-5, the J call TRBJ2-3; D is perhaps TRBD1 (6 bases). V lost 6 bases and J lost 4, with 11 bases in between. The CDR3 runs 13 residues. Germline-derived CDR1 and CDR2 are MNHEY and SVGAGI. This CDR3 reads CASRGRGSDTQYF. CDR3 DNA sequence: TGTGCCAGCAGGGGCAGGGGATCAGATACGCAGTATTTT.

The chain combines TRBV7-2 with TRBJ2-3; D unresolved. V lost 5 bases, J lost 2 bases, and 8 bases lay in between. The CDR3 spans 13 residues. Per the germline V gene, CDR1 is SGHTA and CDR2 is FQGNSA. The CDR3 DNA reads TGTGCCAGCAGCCCCGTCTTCACAGATACGCAGTATTTT. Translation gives CASSPVFTDTQYF.

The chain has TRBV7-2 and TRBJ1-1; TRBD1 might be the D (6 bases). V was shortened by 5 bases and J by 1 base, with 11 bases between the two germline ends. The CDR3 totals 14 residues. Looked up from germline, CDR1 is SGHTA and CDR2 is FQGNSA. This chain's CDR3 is CASSRRGANTEAFF. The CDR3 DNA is TGTGCCAGCAGCCGGCGGGGGGCGAACACTGAAGCTTTCTTT.

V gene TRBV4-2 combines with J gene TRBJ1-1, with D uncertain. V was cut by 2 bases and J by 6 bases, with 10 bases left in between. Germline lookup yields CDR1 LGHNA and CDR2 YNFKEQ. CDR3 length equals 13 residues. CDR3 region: CASSQWPEAEAFF. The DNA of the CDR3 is TGTGCCAGCAGCCAATGGCCCGAGGCTGAAGCTTTCTTT.

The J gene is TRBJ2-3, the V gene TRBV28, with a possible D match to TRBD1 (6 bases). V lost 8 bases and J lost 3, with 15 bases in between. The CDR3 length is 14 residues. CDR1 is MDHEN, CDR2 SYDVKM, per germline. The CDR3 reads CASWSLRGTDTQYF. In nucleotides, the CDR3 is TGTGCCAGCTGGTCTCTGAGGGGGACAGATACGCAGTATTTT. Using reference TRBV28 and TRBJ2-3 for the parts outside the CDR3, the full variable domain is DVKVTQSSRYLVKRTGEKVFLECVQDMDHENMFWYRQDPGLGLRLIYFSYDVKMKEKGDIPEGYSVSREKKERFSLILESASTNQTSMYLCASWSLRGTDTQYFGPGTRLTVL.

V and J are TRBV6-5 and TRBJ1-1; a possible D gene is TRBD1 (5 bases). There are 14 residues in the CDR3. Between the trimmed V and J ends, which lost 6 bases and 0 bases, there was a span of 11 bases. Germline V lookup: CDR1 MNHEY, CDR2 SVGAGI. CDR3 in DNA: TGTGCCAGCAGCCGGGGGAGGATGAACACTGAAGCTTTCTTT. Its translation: CASSRGRMNTEAFF.

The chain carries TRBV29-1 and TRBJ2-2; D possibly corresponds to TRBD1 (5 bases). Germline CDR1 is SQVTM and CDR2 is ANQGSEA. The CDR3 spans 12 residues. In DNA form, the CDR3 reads TGCACAGGGCTCCTGAACACCGGGGAGCTGTTTTTT. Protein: CTGLLNTGELFF.

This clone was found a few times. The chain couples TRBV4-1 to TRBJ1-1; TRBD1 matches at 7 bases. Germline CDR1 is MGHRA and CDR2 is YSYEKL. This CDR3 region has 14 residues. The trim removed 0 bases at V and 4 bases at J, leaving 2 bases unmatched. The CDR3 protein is CASSQDAGGTEAFF. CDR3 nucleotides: TGCGCCAGCAGCCAAGACGCAGGGGGCACTGAAGCTTTCTTT.

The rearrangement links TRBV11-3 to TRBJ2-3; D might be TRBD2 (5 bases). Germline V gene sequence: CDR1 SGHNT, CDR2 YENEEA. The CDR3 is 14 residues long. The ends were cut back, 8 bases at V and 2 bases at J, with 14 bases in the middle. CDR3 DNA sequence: TGTGCCAGCGGCGGCGACTACTCCACAGATACGCAGTATTTT. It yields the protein CASGGDYSTDTQYF.

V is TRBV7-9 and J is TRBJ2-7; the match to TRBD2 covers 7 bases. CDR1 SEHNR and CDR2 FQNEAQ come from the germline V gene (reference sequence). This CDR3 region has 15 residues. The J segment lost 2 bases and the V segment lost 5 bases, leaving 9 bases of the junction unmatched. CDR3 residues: CASSLASGTTYEQYF. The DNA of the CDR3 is TGTGCCAGCAGCCTTGCTAGCGGAACTACCTACGAGCAGTACTTC.